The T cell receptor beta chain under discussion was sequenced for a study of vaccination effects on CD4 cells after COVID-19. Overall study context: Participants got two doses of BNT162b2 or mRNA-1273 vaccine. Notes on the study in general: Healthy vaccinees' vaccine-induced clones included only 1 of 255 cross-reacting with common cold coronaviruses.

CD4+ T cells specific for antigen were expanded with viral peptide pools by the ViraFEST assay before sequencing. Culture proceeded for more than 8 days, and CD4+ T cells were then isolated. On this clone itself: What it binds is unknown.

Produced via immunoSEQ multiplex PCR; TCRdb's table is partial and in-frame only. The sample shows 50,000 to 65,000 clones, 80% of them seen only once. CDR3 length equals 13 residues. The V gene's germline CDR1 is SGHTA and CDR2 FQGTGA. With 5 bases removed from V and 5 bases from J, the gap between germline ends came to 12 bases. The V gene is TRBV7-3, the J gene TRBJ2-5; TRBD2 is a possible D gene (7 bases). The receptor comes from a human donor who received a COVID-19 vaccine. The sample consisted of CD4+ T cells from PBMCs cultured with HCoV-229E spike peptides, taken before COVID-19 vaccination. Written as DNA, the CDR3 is TGTGCCAGCAGCGGCGGGGGCGGCGAGACCCAGTACTTC. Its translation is CASSGGGGETQYF. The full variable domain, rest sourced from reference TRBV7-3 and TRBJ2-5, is GAGVSQTPSNKVTEKGKYVELRCDPISGHTALYWYRQSLGQGPEFLIYFQGTGAADDSGLPNDRFFAVRPEGSVSTLKIQRTERGDSAVYLCASSGGGGETQYFGPGTRLLVL.